This TCR beta chain was profiled in a study of blood T cell repertoires in COVID-19. Here immunoSEQ multiplex PCR was the method, and the copy in TCRdb shows in-frame clones only, minus some. The sample lists roughly 250,000 clones, approximately 90% seen once, with approximately 1.9% in the top ten. Germline assignment: CDR1 SGHRS and CDR2 YFSETQ. The CDR3 has 15 residues. V lost 1 base and J 4 bases, leaving 14 bases between the germline ends. Categorization into cohorts depended on clinical history that participants reported. The rearrangement uses TRBV5-1 and TRBJ2-5; TRBD2 is a possible D gene (6 bases). The sequence was obtained from a woman aged 18-29 years who had recovered from COVID-19. The sequenced sample was PBMCs or T cells enriched from blood (not recorded which). CDR3 DNA: TGCGCCAGCAGCTTGAGTACGGGGGTAGGAGAGACCCAGTACTTC. Translation: CASSLSTGVGETQYF.